This T cell receptor beta chain derives from a study of blood T cell repertoires in COVID-19. Looking at the study overall: Both acute and convalescent COVID-19 samples were obtained from the United States, Italy and Spain. Sample material is recorded as cDNA or gDNA derived from T cells, B-cell-depleted T cells, or PBMCs.

How the authors handled the data: Amplification from reference gene primers served as the basis for estimated nucleated cell counts. The repertoire was sequenced with immunoSEQ multiplex PCR; TCRdb's copy has only in-frame clones and lacks some. For V, J and clone size, that table is used; D and trimming come from the DNA. This table holds approximately 25,000 clones, about two thirds found once. Trimming removed 4 bases from V and 5 bases from J; junction bases left unmatched: 9. Germline CDR1 and CDR2: SGHRS and YFSETQ. The CDR3 runs 15 residues. This TCR derives from a woman older than 75 with acute or convalescent COVID-19. Sequenced: peripheral blood. The V gene is TRBV5-1, the J gene TRBJ1-5; TRBD1 matches 7 bases. The CDR3 sequence is CASSAGTVGDQPQHF. The CDR3 DNA reads TGCGCCAGCAGCGCCGGGACAGTTGGCGATCAGCCCCAGCATTTT.